A single sample gave rise to the 19 T cell receptor beta chains below, sequenced in a study of neurological immune-mediated disorders. Described time point: longitudinal time-point 1 (baseline). TCRdb redid the calling of the 5' RACE reads with MiXCR, one entry per CDR3 protein. The sample lists tens of thousands of distinct CDR3 sequences, 10% occurring once. The sample consisted of PBMCs. The receptor source for this set is a woman aged 35 to 49 in good health.

This clonotype was observed many times. The CDR3 sequence is CATSDGSGASYNEQFF. The CDR3 DNA reads TGTGCCACCAGTGATGGATCGGGGGCCTCCTACAATGAGCAGTTCTTC. The chain is built from TRBV24-1 and TRBJ2-1; D may be TRBD1 or TRBD2 (6 bases each). Germline loops: CDR1 KGHDR, CDR2 SFDVKD. The germline V and J ends were trimmed by 3 bases and 0 bases, with 11 bases remaining between them. This CDR3 spans 16 amino acids.

This clonotype has at least ten counts. The rearrangement joins TRBV6-2 or TRBV6-3 to TRBJ2-7; tentative D call: TRBD1 (6 bases). The CDR3 has 14 residues. The ends were cut back, 2 bases at V and 3 bases at J, with 11 bases in the middle. Per germline, CDR1 MNHEY and CDR2 SVGEGT. CDR3 coding DNA: TGTGCCAGCAGTTACGCAGGGACATACTACGAGCAGTACTTC. It is translated as CASSYAGTYYEQYF.

Many counts were recorded for this clonotype. J is TRBJ2-5 and V is TRBV29-1, with 7 bases that match TRBD2. The CDR3 is 13 amino acids. V gave up 7 bases and J gave up 4 bases; unmatched junction bases: 9. Germline CDR1 is SQVTM and CDR2 is ANQGSEA. CDR3 in amino acids: CSARTTGGETQYF. CDR3 DNA: TGCAGCGCCCGAACTACGGGGGGAGAGACCCAGTACTTC.

This clonotype came up many times. The V and J genes are TRBV5-5 and TRBJ2-7, with D unclear. Deletions cut 0 bases from V and 0 bases from J, with 7 bases between. Germline-derived CDR1 and CDR2 are SGHKS and YYEKEE (reference sequence). The CDR3 is made up of 14 amino acids. CDR3 nucleotides: TGTGCCAGCAGCTTGGTCGGACGCTCCTACGAGCAGTACTTC. Its protein is CASSLVGRSYEQYF.

In its sample, this clonotype was seen many times. The rearrangement uses TRBV20-1 and TRBJ2-7; TRBD2 aligns across 11 bases. With 6 bases clipped from V and 1 base from J, the junction kept 11 bases outside the gene matches. CDR3 length equals 16 residues. Per the germline V gene, CDR1 is DFQATT and CDR2 is SNEGSKA (reference sequence). The CDR3 DNA sequence: TGCAGTGCCAACAACCCCCTAGCGGGGGGATCCTACGAGCAGTACTTC. Translation gives CSANNPLAGGSYEQYF.

This clonotype came up many times. V gene TRBV5-1 combines with J gene TRBJ1-5; a weak D match, TRBD1 (5 bases). V shed 2 bases and J shed 3 bases, with 12 bases lying between them. Germline CDR1 reads SGHRS; CDR2 reads YFSETQ. The CDR3 is 15 residues long. The CDR3: CASSFGTGHNQPQHF. CDR3 nucleotide sequence: TGCGCCAGCAGCTTCGGGACTGGACACAATCAGCCCCAGCATTTT.

In its sample, this clonotype was seen many times. CDR3 DNA: TGCAGTGCTAAAGCAGGGGCCGGAGAGACCCAGTACTTC. It encodes CSAKAGAGETQYF. The gene calls are TRBV20-1 and TRBJ2-5; TRBD1 might be the D (6 bases). This CDR3 spans 13 amino acids. The V gene's germline CDR1 is DFQATT and CDR2 SNEGSKA (reference sequence). The ends were cut back, 4 bases at V and 4 bases at J, with 13 bases in the middle.

This clonotype has ten or more counts. The rearrangement joins TRBV24-1 to TRBJ2-1; TRBD1 aligns across 8 bases. Germline trimming cut 2 bases from V and 11 bases from J; bases unmatched to any gene: 13. The CDR3 spans 16 residues. The germline gives CDR1 KGHDR, CDR2 SFDVKD. CDR3 sequence (DNA): TGTGCCACCAGTGATTCCGACAGGGGCCTTCGGGTCCAGCAGTTCTTC. This encodes CATSDSDRGLRVQQFF.

This chain joins TRBV21-1 and TRBJ1-6. TRBV21-1 is given as a pseudogene. The length of the CDR3 is 16 residues. CDR3 sequence (DNA): TGTGCCAGCAGCAGCAACAGGGCCCCGGATAATTCACCCCTCCACTTT. Residues: CASSSNRAPDNSPLHF.

This clonotype was seen repeatedly, ten times or more. The chain couples TRBV5-1 to TRBJ2-1; no firm D call. This CDR3 has 13 residues. V lost 0 bases to trimming and J lost 9 bases, with 10 bases between them. Per germline, CDR1 SGHRS and CDR2 YFSETQ. The CDR3 DNA follows: TGCGCCAGCAGCTTGGAACAGAAGGGTGAGCAGTTCTTC. Amino acid sequence: CASSLEQKGEQFF.

This clonotype was picked up many times. This rearrangement joins TRBV20-1 to TRBJ2-1; 7 bases map to TRBD1. Germline V gives CDR1 DFQATT, CDR2 SNEGSKA (reference sequence). The CDR3 is 15 amino acids. V lost 3 bases to trimming and J lost 4 bases; unmatched junction nucleotides: 9. DNA of the CDR3: TGCAGTGCTAGGATGGGCGCAGGGGGTTACAATGAGCAGTTCTTC. Protein sequence: CSARMGAGGYNEQFF.

This clonotype occurred many times. The rearrangement uses TRBV7-3 and TRBJ1-1; D is unresolved. From germline, CDR1 is SGHTA and CDR2 FQGTGA. V was cut by 4 bases and J by 5 bases, with 11 bases left in between. CDR3 length equals 13 residues. The CDR3 nucleotides read TGTGCCAGCAGCTCCACCCGTAGGACTGAAGCTTTCTTT. Its protein product is CASSSTRRTEAFF. Supplemented by reference TRBV7-3 and TRBJ1-1, the full variable domain reads GAGVSQTPSNKVTEKGKYVELRCDPISGHTALYWYRQSLGQGPEFLIYFQGTGAADDSGLPNDRFFAVRPEGSVSTLKIQRTERGDSAVYLCASSSTRRTEAFFGQGTRLTVV.

This clonotype was found many times. The chain is built from TRBV4-3 and TRBJ1-2; D may be TRBD1 (6 bases). The germline V gene encodes CDR1 LGHNA and CDR2 YSLEER. This CDR3 has 18 amino acids. Trimming took 0 bases from V and 4 from J, leaving 21 bases between them. The CDR3 here is CASSQDPRGGGRIYGYTF. CDR3 in DNA: TGCGCCAGCAGCCAAGATCCTCGAGGGGGGGGGCGAATCTATGGCTACACCTTC.

In this sample, this clonotype turned up many times. The chain recombines TRBV6-4 with TRBJ1-1; a possible D gene is TRBD1 (6 bases). Germline V CDR1 and CDR2: MRHNA, SNTAGT. The CDR3 is 13 residues long. V lost 2 bases and J 4 bases, leaving 8 bases between the germline ends. The CDR3 here is CASSDRGGTEAFF. The CDR3, as DNA: TGTGCCAGCAGTGACAGGGGGGGCACTGAAGCTTTCTTT.

This clonotype showed up many times. The chain links TRBV20-1 to TRBJ2-1; D gene ambiguous. The CDR3 has 16 residues. Germline CDR1 DFQATT, CDR2 SNEGSKA (reference sequence). In DNA, the CDR3 is TGCAGCGCGCATACGTCGCCAGGACGGTCCTACAATGAGCAGTTCTTC. This sequence encodes CSAHTSPGRSYNEQFF.

This clonotype was counted many times. This sequence joins TRBV7-2 and TRBJ2-1; 12 bases line up with TRBD2. The CDR3 covers 18 residues. Trimming took 1 base from V and 4 from J; bases not matched to a gene: 8. The V gene's germline CDR1 is SGHTA and CDR2 FQGNSA. DNA of the CDR3: TGTGCCAGCAGCTTAGTTTTGCTAGCGGGGGGGCCATACAATGAGCAGTTCTTC. Translating gives CASSLVLLAGGPYNEQFF.

Many counts were recorded for this clonotype. The V gene is TRBV6-6, the J gene TRBJ2-7, with TRBD1 as a possible D gene (6 bases). This CDR3 has 13 residues. V lost 6 bases and J 5 bases, leaving 14 bases between the germline ends. Germline assignment: CDR1 MNHNY and CDR2 SVGAGI (reference sequence). The CDR3 bases are TGTGCCAGCAGAGACCAGGGGCATAACGAGCAGTACTTC. Protein sequence: CASRDQGHNEQYF.

V is TRBV5-6 and J is TRBJ2-7; 9 bases map to TRBD1. This CDR3 is built from 15 residues. V shed 4 bases, J shed 4 bases, and the junction held 9 bases outside the gene matches. Germline V gives CDR1 SGHDT, CDR2 YYEEEE. The CDR3 is CASSDGTGRHYEQYF. The CDR3 DNA reads TGTGCCAGCAGCGATGGGACAGGGAGGCATTACGAGCAGTACTTC.

The sample holds many counts of this clonotype. This rearrangement joins TRBV7-2 to TRBJ2-5, with unresolved D. The CDR3 is made up of 15 amino acids. V shed 5 bases and J shed 4 bases, with 17 bases lying between them. Germline CDR1 reads SGHTA; CDR2 reads FQGNSA. CDR3 nucleotide sequence: TGTGCCAGCAGCGAACCCCGGATAATTGCAGAGACCCAGTACTTC. Amino acid sequence: CASSEPRIIAETQYF. Complete variable domain (other parts from reference TRBV7-2 and TRBJ2-5): GAGVSQSPSNKVTEKGKDVELRCDPISGHTALYWYRQSLGQGLEFLIYFQGNSAPDKSGLPSDRFSAERTGGSVSTLTIQRTQQEDSAVYLCASSEPRIIAETQYFGPGTRLLVL.